The T cell receptor (beta chain) under discussion was sequenced for a study of monozygotic twins with inflammatory bowel disease. Comment on this clonotype: Its antigen is still unknown.

This CDR3 spans 16 amino acids. CDR1 is SGHAT and CDR2 is FQNNGV in the germline V gene. No T cells were sorted before total RNA was taken from whole blood. The authors ran two nested PCRs of about 16 and 10 cycles on TCRalpha and TCRbeta cDNA. Reprocessing the 5' RACE reads, TCRdb reports a single entry for every CDR3 protein and omits DNA. This listing includes 350,000 to 500,000 distinct CDR3 sequences. Study findings and constraints: Differing T cell subtypes remained indistinguishable.

The sequence derives from a human donor with ulcerative colitis or Crohn's disease, or a healthy co-twin of an affected twin (not recorded which). The gene calls are TRBV11-2 and TRBJ2-1. The sample was blood. The CDR3 protein is CASSLDVALGYNEQFF.